The 17 T cell receptor beta chains presented below share a single source sample, sequenced in a study of cytomegalovirus exposure and HLA in healthy donors (TCRdb year 2017). To prepare the library, the immunoSEQ multiplex PCR assay was applied. For the multiplex PCR, a mixture combining 60 forward primers for TCR Vbeta segments and 13 reverse primers for TCR Jbeta segments was used. TCRdb provides this immuneACCESS table in a form limited to in-frame rearrangements. Some clones are lacking; in checked studies, under half of them reflect an unresolved V gene, and why the rest are absent is not known. For this sample there are fewer than 250,000 clones; 87% appear just once. The top ten hold 1% to 1.5% of the sample. Sequenced material: PBMCs. The receptors here all came from a man aged 25-40 years in good health and CMV-seronegative.

This chain connects TRBV30 to TRBJ2-5; TRBD2 might be the D (6 bases). TRBJ2-7 explains the end of the DNA better; the J call may be wrong. The germline gives CDR1 GTSNPN, CDR2 SVGIG (reference sequence). This CDR3 has 16 residues. Here the CDR3 reads CAWSVAFPGDGYEQYF. The CDR3 coding sequence is TGTGCCTGGAGCGTGGCATTTCCGGGAGACGGCTACGAGCAGTACTTC.

The chain recombines TRBV21-1 with TRBJ2-3; TRBD2 is the table's D call, not checked against the DNA. TRBV21-1 is described as a pseudogene. The CDR3 sequence is 16 residues long. The CDR3 DNA sequence: TGTGCCAGCAGCGCACCTAGTCTACTTGTCCCTTGTACGCAGTATTTT. Its translation is CASSAPSLLVPCTQYF.

This clone showed up just once. The chain carries TRBV15 and TRBJ2-3, with D perhaps matching TRBD2 (6 bases). The CDR3 is 13 residues long. Trimming stripped 11 bases from V and 7 bases from J, with 19 bases between. Germline lookup yields CDR1 LNHNV and CDR2 YYDKDF (reference sequence). The DNA for the CDR3 is TGTGCCTCCCGGGACTCGGGCGGAAATACGCAGTATTTT. It specifies CASRDSGGNTQYF.

A single count supports this clone. The chain joins TRBV4-1 to TRBJ2-5; 9 bases line up with TRBD2. The V gene's germline CDR1 is MGHRA and CDR2 YSYEKL. The CDR3 extends over 14 amino acids. The ends lost 2 bases at V and 5 bases at J; junction bases unmatched: 3. The CDR3 sequence is CASSQIAGAETQYF. In nucleotides, the CDR3 is TGCGCCAGCAGCCAAATAGCGGGAGCGGAGACCCAGTACTTC.

About this clone itself: Other DNA variants within this sample encode the same CDR3. This sequence joins TRBV27 and TRBJ2-2, with no clear D. V gave up 3 bases and J gave up 5 bases, with 4 bases separating them. The CDR3 runs 12 residues. Germline CDR1 reads MNHEY; CDR2 reads SMNVEV (reference sequence). CDR3 sequence reads: CASSFPTGELFF. CDR3 coding DNA: TGTGCCAGCAGTTTTCCGACCGGGGAGCTGTTTTTT.

The chain recombines TRBV7-6 with TRBJ2-7, with 7 nucleotides matching TRBD1. This CDR3 has 17 residues. V lost 1 base, J lost 3 bases, and 12 bases stayed unmatched. Per the germline V gene, CDR1 is SGHVS and CDR2 is FNYEAQ. The DNA for the CDR3 is TGTGCCAGCAGCTTAGAATTCGGGACAGCCACCCACTACGAGCAGTACTTC. Translation gives CASSLEFGTATHYEQYF.

The chain joins TRBV7-9 to TRBJ2-1; 8 positions agree with TRBD1. This CDR3 has 16 amino acids. From germline, CDR1 is SEHNR and CDR2 FQNEAQ (reference sequence). Trimming removed 1 base from V and 3 bases from J; junction bases left unmatched: 5. The CDR3 bases are TGTGCCAGCAGCTTAGAAAGGACAGGGTTCTACAATGAGCAGTTCTTC. This gives the protein CASSLERTGFYNEQFF.

The V call is TRBV28, the J call TRBJ1-5, with TRBD1 identical over 10 bases. Germline V lookup: CDR1 MDHEN, CDR2 SYDVKM. The CDR3 consists of 16 residues. J lost 0 bases, V lost 6 bases, and 5 bases had no gene match. CDR3 loop: CASSPRQGASNQPQHF. In DNA form, the CDR3 reads TGTGCCAGCAGCCCACGACAGGGGGCTAGCAATCAGCCCCAGCATTTT.

V is TRBV15 and J is TRBJ2-7, with a weak D call TRBD1 (7 bases). With 6 bases removed from V and 1 base from J, the gap between germline ends came to 16 bases. Germline V lookup: CDR1 LNHNV, CDR2 YYDKDF (reference sequence). The CDR3 has 15 amino acids. The CDR3 spells CATSRAGQKSYEQYF. CDR3 DNA: TGTGCCACCAGTCGGGCGGGACAGAAGTCCTACGAGCAGTACTTC.

This clone was detected once. The V call is TRBV9, the J call TRBJ2-5, with 11 positions matching TRBD2. After removal of 3 bases from V and 7 bases from J, the junction contained 11 bases not matched to a gene. The CDR3 is made up of 16 amino acids. CDR1 and CDR2 from the germline V gene are SGDLS and YYNGEE. The CDR3 region is CASSGTISGGAGTQYF. CDR3 bases: TGTGCCAGCAGCGGGACGATTAGCGGGGGGGCGGGGACCCAGTACTTC.

V and J are TRBV19 and TRBJ2-6, with 9 bases fitting TRBD1. The CDR3 contains 16 residues. The V gene end was trimmed by 8 bases and the J gene end by 0 bases; junction bases not matched to a gene: 5. Germline assignment: CDR1 LNHDA and CDR2 SQIVND (reference sequence). In nucleotides, the CDR3 is TGTGCCAGTTACAGGGGGCGGAACTCTGGGGCCAACGTCCTGACTTTC. Residues: CASYRGRNSGANVLTF.

V and J are TRBV5-1 and TRBJ1-6, with a weak D call TRBD1 (5 bases). The germline V gene encodes CDR1 SGHRS and CDR2 YFSETQ. The V end was cut by 1 base, the J end by 8 bases, with 10 bases between. The CDR3 is 14 amino acids. CDR3 DNA sequence: TGCGCCAGCAGCTTGTTACAGGAAGATTCACCCCTCCACTTT. This gives the protein CASSLLQEDSPLHF.

V and J are TRBV29-1 and TRBJ1-2; D is perhaps TRBD1 (6 bases). V lost 8 bases and J 4 bases, leaving 17 bases between the germline ends. The CDR3 contains 13 residues. Germline CDR1 SQVTM, CDR2 ANQGSEA. The DNA of the CDR3 is TGCAGCTCCACAGCAGGACAGACCTATGGCTACACCTTC. Protein: CSSTAGQTYGYTF. Full variable domain (rest looked up from reference TRBV29-1 and TRBJ1-2): SAVISQKPSRDICQRGTSLTIQCQVDSQVTMMFWYRQQPGQSLTLIATANQGSEATYESGFVIDKFPISRPNLTFSTLTVSNMSPEDSSIYLCSSTAGQTYGYTFGSGTRLTVV.

On this clone itself: This sample includes further DNA sequences coding for the same CDR3. V usage is TRBV19 and J usage is TRBJ2-3; D call uncertain. Trimming pared 3 bases from V and 6 bases from J, leaving 13 bases between. Germline V lookup: CDR1 LNHDA, CDR2 SQIVND (reference sequence). CDR3 size: 14 residues. The CDR3 reads CASSMILPADTQYF. CDR3 sequence (DNA): TGTGCCAGTAGTATGATACTTCCCGCGGATACGCAGTATTTT.

In DNA, the CDR3 is TGTGCCAGCAGTAGATCCCGGGACAGGGCAAATGAGCAGTTCTTC. It translates to CASSRSRDRANEQFF. The chain combines TRBV6-1 with TRBJ2-1; 9 bases are shared with TRBD1. Per germline, CDR1 MNHNS and CDR2 SASEGT. The CDR3 extends over 15 amino acids. Trimming at V came to 5 bases and at J to 7 bases, leaving 9 bases not matched to a gene.

This chain uses TRBV27 with TRBJ1-6; 7 positions agree with TRBD1. The junction had 14 bases not matched to a gene; V was cut back by 5 bases and J by 7 bases. The CDR3 runs 17 residues. Germline values: CDR1 MNHEY, CDR2 SMNVEV (reference sequence). CDR3 in amino acids: CASSARPGQIGNSPLHF. The CDR3 bases are TGTGCCAGCAGTGCGCGGCCGGGACAGATAGGCAATTCACCCCTCCACTTT.

This clone appeared a single time. The chain links TRBV5-1 to TRBJ2-1; no clear D. With 5 bases removed from V and 0 bases from J, the gap between germline ends came to 12 bases. The CDR3 is made up of 15 amino acids. Germline V gene data show CDR1 as SGHRS and CDR2 as YFSETQ. This CDR3 is CASSDGALSYNEQFF. Written as DNA, the CDR3 is TGCGCCAGCAGTGACGGAGCTCTCTCCTACAATGAGCAGTTCTTC.